Each of the 26 T cell receptor beta chains below was sequenced from the same sample in a study of blood T cell repertoires in COVID-19. Sequencing used immunoSEQ multiplex PCR; TCRdb keeps in-frame clones, though not all of them. This sample has 160,000 or so clones, with roughly four fifths found just once. Input material: peripheral blood. The receptors stem from a man aged 55-75 years with active or convalescent COVID-19.

This rearrangement joins TRBV6-6 to TRBJ2-7; 9 bases are a match to TRBD1. From germline, CDR1 is MNHNY and CDR2 SVGAGI (reference sequence). CDR3 size: 14 residues. Germline trimming cut 6 bases from V and 3 bases from J; bases unmatched to any gene: 6. This CDR3 reads CASSRTGQGYEQYF. The CDR3 coding sequence is TGTGCCAGCAGCAGGACGGGACAGGGCTACGAGCAGTACTTC.

The chain employs TRBV27 and TRBJ1-1, with 11 nucleotides matching TRBD1. The CDR3 consists of 16 residues. Germline values: CDR1 MNHEY, CDR2 SMNVEV (reference sequence). The V segment lost 0 bases and the J segment 4 bases; nucleotides outside the gene matches: 4. CDR3 sequence reads: CASSLSPDRGLTEAFF. DNA for the CDR3: TGTGCCAGCAGTTTATCCCCGGACAGGGGGCTCACTGAAGCTTTCTTT.

This clone was observed once. The chain couples TRBV3-1 (or the pseudogene TRBV3-2) to TRBJ2-1; D ambiguous. Trimming removed 8 bases at V and 7 bases at J, with 15 bases between. CDR3 length: 13 amino acids. Germline-derived CDR1 and CDR2 are LGHDT and YNNKEL (reference sequence). The DNA of the CDR3 is TGTGCCAGCCAGGCCCGCTTAGAGAATGAGCAGTTCTTC. Translating gives CASQARLENEQFF.

This clone is a singleton in its sample. This specimen includes other DNA sequences encoding the same CDR3. V and J are TRBV2 and TRBJ1-5; 10 nucleotides line up with TRBD1. This CDR3 contains 15 residues. V gave up 1 base and J gave up 6 bases; unmatched junction bases: 3. Germline CDR1 is SNHLY and CDR2 is FYNNEI. The CDR3 protein is CASSEGQGASQPQHF. The CDR3 bases are TGTGCCAGCAGTGAAGGACAGGGGGCCAGTCAGCCCCAGCATTTT.

This clone was seen a handful of times. The V and J genes are TRBV7-9 and TRBJ1-4; TRBD1 is a possible D gene (6 bases). Trimming removed 6 bases at V and 2 bases at J, with 13 bases between. Germline CDR1 is SEHNR and CDR2 is FQNEAQ (reference sequence). The CDR3 has 15 amino acids. The CDR3 coding sequence is TGTGCCAGCAGTTCCACTACAGGGACTAATGAAAAACTGTTTTTT. Translated, it gives CASSSTTGTNEKLFF. The whole variable domain, remainder taken from reference TRBV7-9 and TRBJ1-4, is DTGVSQNPRHKITKRGQNVTFRCDPISEHNRLYWYRQTLGQGPEFLTYFQNEAQLEKSRLLSDRFSAERPKGSFSTLEIQRTEQGDSAMYLCASSSTTGTNEKLFFGSGTQLSVL.

The chain combines TRBV2 with TRBJ1-4, with 8 positions matching TRBD1. Losses at the gene ends were 6 bases for V and 5 bases for J; bases not matched to a gene: 8. The CDR3 covers 15 residues. The germline V gene has CDR1 SNHLY and CDR2 FYNNEI. CDR3 loop: CASSLNRGGNEKLFF. CDR3 DNA sequence: TGTGCCAGCAGCCTAAACAGGGGGGGAAATGAAAAACTGTTTTTT.

This clone was counted only a few times. This chain uses TRBV5-5 with TRBJ1-1; 8 bases line up with TRBD1. V shed 2 bases, J shed 8 bases, and the junction held 2 bases outside the gene matches. The V gene's germline CDR1 is SGHKS and CDR2 YYEKEE (reference sequence). The CDR3 spans 12 residues. The CDR3 DNA reads TGTGCCAGCAGCTTCTGGACAGGGGAAGCTTTCTTT. This translates into CASSFWTGEAFF. Combining the CDR3 with reference TRBV5-5 and TRBJ1-1 gives the whole variable domain DAGVTQSPTHLIKTRGQQVTLRCSPISGHKSVSWYQQVLGQGPQFIFQYYEKEERGRGNFPDRFSARQFPNYSSELNVNALLLGDSALYLCASSFWTGEAFFGQGTRLTVV.

This clone occurred once. This chain links TRBV11-3 with TRBJ2-7; 12 positions agree with TRBD2. From germline, CDR1 is SGHNT and CDR2 YENEEA. The CDR3 length is 17 residues. The ends lost 1 base at V and 4 bases at J; junction bases unmatched: 8. CDR3 DNA: TGTGCCAGCAGCTTAGCCACAGGACTAGCGGGAATATACGAGCAGTACTTC. Translating it yields CASSLATGLAGIYEQYF. Variable domain in full (rest from reference TRBV11-3 and TRBJ2-7): EAGVVQSPRYKIIEKKQPVAFWCNPISGHNTLYWYLQNLGQGPELLIRYENEEAVDDSQLPKDRFSAERLKGVDSTLKIQPAELGDSAVYLCASSLATGLAGIYEQYFGPGTRLTVT.

This chain uses TRBV6-5 with TRBJ1-1; the match to TRBD1 covers 9 bases. Germline values: CDR1 MNHEY, CDR2 SVGAGI. The CDR3 totals 13 residues. V lost 8 bases, J lost 1 base, and 2 bases stayed unmatched. The CDR3 loop reads CASSDRGNTEAFF. In DNA form, the CDR3 reads TGTGCCAGCTCGGACAGGGGGAACACTGAAGCTTTCTTT.

This chain links TRBV13 with TRBJ2-5, with a possible D match to TRBD1 (6 bases). The CDR3 extends over 14 amino acids. Germline lookup yields CDR1 PRHDT and CDR2 FYEKMQ (reference sequence). V dropped 1 base and J dropped 3 bases, with 9 bases sitting between them. The CDR3 protein is CASSLAAGEETQYF. CDR3 sequence (DNA): TGTGCCAGCAGCTTAGCTGCAGGGGAAGAGACCCAGTACTTC.

The chain carries TRBV6-1 and TRBJ2-5, with 15 bases identical to TRBD2. The CDR3 consists of 20 residues. The germline V gene has CDR1 MNHNS and CDR2 SASEGT. Losses at the gene ends were 4 bases for V and 7 bases for J; bases not matched to a gene: 19. In DNA form, the CDR3 reads TGTGCCAGCAGTGCCCGCGGGACTAGCGGGGGGCCTACCTTCGAAATGACCCAGTACTTC. This translates into CASSARGTSGGPTFEMTQYF.

This CDR3 is CASSAGRLSYSNQPQHF. The CDR3 nucleotides are TGTGCCAGTAGTGCGGGACGATTGTCCTATAGCAATCAGCCCCAGCATTTT. The gene calls are TRBV19 and TRBJ1-5; a possible D gene is TRBD1 (5 bases). The CDR3 spans 17 residues. The V end lost 5 bases, the J end lost 0 bases, and 17 bases lay between the germline ends. CDR1 is LNHDA and CDR2 is SQIVND in the germline V gene (reference sequence).

A few counts support this clone. The rearrangement joins TRBV6-6 to TRBJ1-6; 8 bases map to TRBD1. Per the germline V gene, CDR1 is MNHNY and CDR2 is SVGAGI (reference sequence). The CDR3 has 14 amino acids. Trimming at V came to 5 bases and at J to 9 bases, leaving 6 bases not matched to a gene. Here the CDR3 reads CASSLGQGGSPLHF. CDR3 sequence (DNA): TGTGCCAGCAGTCTAGGACAGGGCGGTTCACCCCTCCACTTT.

The rearrangement joins TRBV18 to TRBJ1-1, with D possibly matching TRBD1 (6 bases). CDR3 length: 15 residues. Trimming took off 5 bases at V and 6 bases at J, with 19 bases between the two ends. Germline lookup yields CDR1 KGHSH and CDR2 LQKENI. DNA of the CDR3: TGTGCCAGCTCAGCAGCCGTTGGGGGCGCATCTGAAGCTTTCTTT. Amino acids: CASSAAVGGASEAFF.

This chain connects TRBV7-2 to TRBJ2-3; 10 bases map to TRBD2. From germline, CDR1 is SGHTA and CDR2 FQGNSA. V shed 1 base and J 9 bases; nucleotides not matched to a gene: 13. This CDR3 comprises 17 residues. CDR3 in DNA: TGTGCCAGCAGCTTAGGAGCCAGCGGGGGGGCCATCAGCACGCAGTATTTT. Translation gives CASSLGASGGAISTQYF.

This chain joins TRBV3-1 (or the pseudogene TRBV3-2) and TRBJ2-1; 14 nucleotides agree with TRBD2. Germline V CDR1 and CDR2: LGHDT, YNNKEL (reference sequence). The CDR3 is 18 amino acids. Trimming at V came to 3 bases and at J to 1 base, leaving 5 bases not matched to a gene. CDR3 bases: TGTGCCAGCAGCCACGGAGGACTAGCGGGAGGTTCCTACAATGAGCAGTTCTTC. Translated: CASSHGGLAGGSYNEQFF.

J is TRBJ2-7 and V is TRBV6-4, with D perhaps matching TRBD2 (5 bases). The germline V and J ends were trimmed by 6 bases and 0 bases, with 12 bases remaining between them. The CDR3 runs to 14 residues. Germline V CDR1 and CDR2: MRHNA, SNTAGT. The CDR3 sequence: CASSKTSTSYEQYF. CDR3 bases: TGTGCCAGCAGCAAAACTAGTACCTCCTACGAGCAGTACTTC.

In its sample, this clone was seen once. The V and J genes are TRBV4-2 and TRBJ1-5; 10 bases fit TRBD1. Germline values: CDR1 LGHNA, CDR2 YNFKEQ. This CDR3 has 19 residues. The junction had 17 bases not matched to a gene; V was cut back by 4 bases and J by 5 bases. The CDR3 nucleotides are TGTGCCAGCAGCCGCGGCCACATCAAGGGACAGGGGATCGATCAGCCCCAGCATTTT. It specifies CASSRGHIKGQGIDQPQHF.

This clone came up a few times. The rearrangement links TRBV24-1 to TRBJ2-1; 7 bases line up with TRBD2. The CDR3 consists of 17 residues. J was trimmed by 0 bases and V by 0 bases; bases with no gene match: 4. The germline V gene has CDR1 KGHDR and CDR2 SFDVKD. CDR3 in DNA: TGTGCCACCAGTGATTTGGGTAGCGGGTTCTCCTACAATGAGCAGTTCTTC. This sequence encodes CATSDLGSGFSYNEQFF.

This clone occurred a few times. Other DNA sequences of this sample code for an identical CDR3. The chain employs TRBV3-1 (or the pseudogene TRBV3-2) and TRBJ1-2; 8 nucleotides line up with TRBD1. Germline values: CDR1 LGHDT, CDR2 YNNKEL (reference sequence). J was trimmed by 2 bases and V by 4 bases; bases with no gene match: 6. The CDR3 extends over 15 amino acids. CDR3 sequence reads: CASSPPGQVNYGYTF. The CDR3 DNA sequence: TGTGCCAGCAGCCCACCGGGACAGGTGAACTATGGCTACACCTTC.

The chain uses TRBV29-1 and TRBJ1-2; 8 bases align to TRBD1. The CDR3 length is 13 residues. Germline V gene sequence: CDR1 SQVTM, CDR2 ANQGSEA. V trimming: 6 bases; J trimming: 8 bases; junction bases outside the gene matches: 11. Here the CDR3 reads CSVTQGAPAGYTF. The CDR3 DNA reads TGCAGCGTGACGCAGGGGGCCCCGGCGGGCTACACCTTC.

Only one count was recorded for this clone. This rearrangement joins TRBV5-1 to TRBJ1-1, with a tentative D call TRBD1 (5 bases). This CDR3 is built from 14 residues. Between the trimmed V and J ends, which lost 0 bases and 10 bases, there was a span of 16 bases. CDR1 is SGHRS and CDR2 is YFSETQ in the germline V gene. CDR3: CASSLAETASRAFF. DNA for the CDR3: TGCGCCAGCAGCTTGGCCGAGACAGCGAGTAGAGCTTTCTTT.

The chain is built from TRBV2 and TRBJ1-5; D is perhaps TRBD1 (6 bases). This CDR3 has 15 amino acids. Germline V gives CDR1 SNHLY, CDR2 FYNNEI. The germline V and J ends were trimmed by 6 bases and 4 bases, with 16 bases remaining between them. The CDR3 DNA sequence: TGTGCCAGCAGCCCCTCAGGGGTTTCTAATCAGCCCCAGCATTTT. Its protein is CASSPSGVSNQPQHF.

The V gene is TRBV7-2, the J gene TRBJ2-7; perhaps TRBD2 as D (6 bases). V gave up 1 base and J gave up 6 bases, with 10 bases separating them. CDR1 is SGHTA and CDR2 is FQGNSA in the germline V gene. This CDR3 comprises 13 residues. CDR3 nucleotides: TGTGCCAGCAGCTTAGGGCTAGCGCCCGAGCAGTACTTC. This sequence encodes CASSLGLAPEQYF.

This clone occurred a few times. The chain recombines TRBV5-1 with TRBJ1-1; tentative D call: TRBD1 (6 bases). V dropped 4 bases and J dropped 6 bases, with 19 bases sitting between them. The CDR3 sequence is 15 residues long. Germline CDR1 reads SGHRS; CDR2 reads YFSETQ. DNA for the CDR3: TGCGCCAGCAGCGTCGACCTACAGGGCGAGGCTGAAGCTTTCTTT. It yields the protein CASSVDLQGEAEAFF.

The chain combines TRBV7-9 with TRBJ2-1, with D possibly TRBD1 on 6 matching bases. V was pared by 5 bases and J by 5 bases, with 7 bases between. Germline V gene lookup returns CDR1 SEHNR and CDR2 FQNEAQ (reference sequence). This CDR3 has 12 amino acids. The CDR3: CASSRTDNEQFF. The CDR3 coding sequence is TGTGCCAGCAGCCGGACAGACAATGAGCAGTTCTTC.